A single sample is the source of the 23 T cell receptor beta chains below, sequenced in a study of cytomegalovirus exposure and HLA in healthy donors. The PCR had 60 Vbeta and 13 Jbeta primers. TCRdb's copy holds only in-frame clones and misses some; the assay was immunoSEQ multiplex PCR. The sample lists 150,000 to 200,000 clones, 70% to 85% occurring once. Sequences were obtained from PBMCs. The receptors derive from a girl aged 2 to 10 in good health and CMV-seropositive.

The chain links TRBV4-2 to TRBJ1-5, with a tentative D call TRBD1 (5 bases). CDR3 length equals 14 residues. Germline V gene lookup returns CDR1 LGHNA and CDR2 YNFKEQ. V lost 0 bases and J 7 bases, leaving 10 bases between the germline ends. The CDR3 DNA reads TGTGCCAGCAGCCAAGATCTCCGGGGGCAGCCCCAGCATTTT. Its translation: CASSQDLRGQPQHF.

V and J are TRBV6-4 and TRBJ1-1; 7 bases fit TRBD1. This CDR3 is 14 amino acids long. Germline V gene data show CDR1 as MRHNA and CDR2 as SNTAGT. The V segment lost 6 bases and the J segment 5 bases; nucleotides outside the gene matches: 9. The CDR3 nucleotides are TGTGCCAGCAGACCCAAAGGGGGCTGGACTGAAGCTTTCTTT. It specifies CASRPKGGWTEAFF.

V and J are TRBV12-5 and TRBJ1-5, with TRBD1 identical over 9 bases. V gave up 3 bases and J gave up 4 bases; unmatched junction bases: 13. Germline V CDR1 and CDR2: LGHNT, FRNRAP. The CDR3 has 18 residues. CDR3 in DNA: TGTGCTAGTGGTTTAGCCACAGGGGGCCTCGGGTATAATCAGCCCCAGCATTTT. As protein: CASGLATGGLGYNQPQHF.

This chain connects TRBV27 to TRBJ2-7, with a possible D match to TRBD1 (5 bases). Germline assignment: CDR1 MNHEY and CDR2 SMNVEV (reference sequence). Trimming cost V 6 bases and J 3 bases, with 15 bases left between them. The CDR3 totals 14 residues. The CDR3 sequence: CASSTVDSNYEQYF. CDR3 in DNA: TGTGCCAGCAGCACAGTCGACAGTAACTACGAGCAGTACTTC.

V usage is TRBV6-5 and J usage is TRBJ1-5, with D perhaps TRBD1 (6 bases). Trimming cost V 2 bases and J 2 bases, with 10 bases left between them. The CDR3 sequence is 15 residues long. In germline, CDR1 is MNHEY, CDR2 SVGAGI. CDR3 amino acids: CASSYRRTGNQPQHF. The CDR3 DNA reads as TGTGCCAGCAGTTACCGACGGACAGGCAATCAGCCCCAGCATTTT.

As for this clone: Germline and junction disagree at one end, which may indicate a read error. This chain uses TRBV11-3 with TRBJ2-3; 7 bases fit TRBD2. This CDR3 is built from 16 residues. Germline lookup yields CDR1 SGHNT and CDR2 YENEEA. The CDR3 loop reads CASSSTGLADTDTQYF. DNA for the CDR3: TGTGCCAGTAGCTCCACGGGGCTAGCGGACACAGATACGCAGTATTTT.

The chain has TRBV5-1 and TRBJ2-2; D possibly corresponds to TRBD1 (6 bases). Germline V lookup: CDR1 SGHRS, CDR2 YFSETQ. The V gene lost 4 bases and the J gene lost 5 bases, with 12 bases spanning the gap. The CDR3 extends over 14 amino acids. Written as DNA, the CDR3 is TGCGCCAGCAGCCCCGACCAGGGGACCGGGGAGCTGTTTTTT. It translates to CASSPDQGTGELFF.

CDR3 nucleotide sequence: TGTGCTAGTGGTTTACTCATCTACGAGCAGTACTTC. Residues: CASGLLIYEQYF. The genes are TRBV12-5 and TRBJ2-7; D uncertain. Germline V gene sequence: CDR1 LGHNT, CDR2 FRNRAP. V was cut by 3 bases and J by 3 bases, with 6 bases left in between. The CDR3 contains 12 residues.

The CDR3: CASSIGGSLFF. DNA for the CDR3: TGTGCCAGTAGTATAGGGGGCTCTCTGTTTTTT. This sequence joins TRBV19 and TRBJ1-4; the D gene is possibly TRBD1 (5 bases). The CDR3 spans 11 residues. Trimming shortened V by 1 base and J by 14 bases, and 8 bases separated the two germline ends. Germline assignment: CDR1 LNHDA and CDR2 SQIVND (reference sequence).

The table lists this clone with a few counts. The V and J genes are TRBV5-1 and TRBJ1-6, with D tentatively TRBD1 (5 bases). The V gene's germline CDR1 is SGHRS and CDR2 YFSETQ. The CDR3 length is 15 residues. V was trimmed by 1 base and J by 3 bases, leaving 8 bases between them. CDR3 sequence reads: CASSLLDSYNSPLHF. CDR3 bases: TGCGCCAGCAGCTTGCTTGACAGCTATAATTCACCCCTCCACTTT.

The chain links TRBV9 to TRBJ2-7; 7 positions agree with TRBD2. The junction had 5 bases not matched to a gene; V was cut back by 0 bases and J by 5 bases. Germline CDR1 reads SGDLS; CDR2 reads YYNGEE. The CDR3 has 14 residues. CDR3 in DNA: TGTGCCAGCAGCGTAGGGCGGGAGCAACACGAGCAGTACTTC. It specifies CASSVGREQHEQYF.

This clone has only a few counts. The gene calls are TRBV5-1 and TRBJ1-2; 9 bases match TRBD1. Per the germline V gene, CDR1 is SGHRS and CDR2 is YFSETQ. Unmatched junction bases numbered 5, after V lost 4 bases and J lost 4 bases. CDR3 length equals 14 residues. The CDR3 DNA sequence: TGCGCCAGCAGCCCGGACAGGGGCGTCTATGGCTACACCTTC. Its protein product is CASSPDRGVYGYTF.

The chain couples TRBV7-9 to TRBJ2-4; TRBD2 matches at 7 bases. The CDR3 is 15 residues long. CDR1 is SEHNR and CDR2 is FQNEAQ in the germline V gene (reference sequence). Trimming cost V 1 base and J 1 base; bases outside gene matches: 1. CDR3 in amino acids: CASSLEGGAKNIQYF. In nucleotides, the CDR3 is TGTGCCAGCAGCTTAGAGGGAGGGGCCAAAAACATTCAGTACTTC.

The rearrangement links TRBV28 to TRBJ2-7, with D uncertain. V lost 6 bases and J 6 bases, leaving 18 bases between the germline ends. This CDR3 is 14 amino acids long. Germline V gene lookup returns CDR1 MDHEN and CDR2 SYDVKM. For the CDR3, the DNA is TGTGCCAGCAGCCTCCCGACACAAGGTTTCGAGCAGTACTTC. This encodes CASSLPTQGFEQYF.

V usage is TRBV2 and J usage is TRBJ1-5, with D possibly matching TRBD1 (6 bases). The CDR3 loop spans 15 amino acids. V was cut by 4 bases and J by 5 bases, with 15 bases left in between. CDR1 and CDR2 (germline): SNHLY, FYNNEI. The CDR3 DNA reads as TGTGCCAGCAGTGGTTGGGCGGGGGGCGATCAGCCCCAGCATTTT. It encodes CASSGWAGGDQPQHF.

CDR3 residues: CATSWTSGYEQYF. The CDR3 DNA is TGTGCCACCAGCTGGACTAGCGGTTACGAGCAGTACTTC. J is TRBJ2-7 and V is TRBV15, with 10 positions matching TRBD2. Germline CDR1 LNHNV, CDR2 YYDKDF (reference sequence). The CDR3 runs 13 residues. The V segment lost 5 bases and the J segment 4 bases; nucleotides outside the gene matches: 2.

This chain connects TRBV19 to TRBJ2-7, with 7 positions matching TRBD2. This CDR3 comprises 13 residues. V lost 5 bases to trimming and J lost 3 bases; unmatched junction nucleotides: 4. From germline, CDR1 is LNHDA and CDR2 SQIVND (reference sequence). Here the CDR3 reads CASSAPGGYEQYF. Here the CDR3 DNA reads TGTGCCAGTAGTGCCCCGGGAGGCTACGAGCAGTACTTC.

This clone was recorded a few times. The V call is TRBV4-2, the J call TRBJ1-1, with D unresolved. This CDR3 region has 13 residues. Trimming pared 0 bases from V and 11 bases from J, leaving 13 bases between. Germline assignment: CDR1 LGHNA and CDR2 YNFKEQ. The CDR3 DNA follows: TGTGCCAGCAGCCAAGATGACAAAGGTGAGGCTTTCTTT. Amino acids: CASSQDDKGEAFF.

CDR3 nucleotide sequence: TGTGCCAGCAGCGTAAAGGGAGGGGGGGCGGCTAATGAAAAACTGTTTTTT. This encodes CASSVKGGGAANEKLFF. The chain uses TRBV9 and TRBJ1-4, with D possibly being TRBD1 (6 bases). The V gene lost 1 base and the J gene lost 3 bases, with 16 bases spanning the gap. The length of the CDR3 is 17 residues. The germline V gene encodes CDR1 SGDLS and CDR2 YYNGEE.

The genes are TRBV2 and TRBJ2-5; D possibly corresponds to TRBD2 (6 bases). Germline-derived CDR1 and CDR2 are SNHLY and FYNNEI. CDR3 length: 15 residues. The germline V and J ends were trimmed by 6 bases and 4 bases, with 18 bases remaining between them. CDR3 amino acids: CASSSLGGMGETQYF. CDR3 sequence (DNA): TGTGCCAGCAGCTCTCTAGGAGGGATGGGAGAGACCCAGTACTTC.

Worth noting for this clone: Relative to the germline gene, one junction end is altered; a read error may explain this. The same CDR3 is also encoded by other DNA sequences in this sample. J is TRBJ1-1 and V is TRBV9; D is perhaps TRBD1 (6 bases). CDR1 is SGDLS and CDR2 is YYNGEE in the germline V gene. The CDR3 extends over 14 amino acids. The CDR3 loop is CASSLGQISTEAFF. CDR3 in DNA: TGTGCTAGCAGCTTAGGACAGATATCCACTGAAGCTTTCTTT.

The CDR3 region has the DNA TGTGCCATCAGAACTAGCTCTGACGAGCAGTACTTC. This gives the protein CAIRTSSDEQYF. V is TRBV10-3 and J is TRBJ2-7, with a weak D call TRBD2 (6 bases). Trimming took 6 bases from V and 5 from J, leaving 11 bases between them. There are 12 residues in the CDR3. The germline V gene encodes CDR1 ENHRY and CDR2 SYGVKD.

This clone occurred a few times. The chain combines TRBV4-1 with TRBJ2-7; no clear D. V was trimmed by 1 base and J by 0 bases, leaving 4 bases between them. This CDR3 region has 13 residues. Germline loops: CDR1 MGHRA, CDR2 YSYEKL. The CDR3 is CASSQGLSYEQYF. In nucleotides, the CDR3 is TGCGCCAGCAGCCAAGGACTCTCCTACGAGCAGTACTTC.